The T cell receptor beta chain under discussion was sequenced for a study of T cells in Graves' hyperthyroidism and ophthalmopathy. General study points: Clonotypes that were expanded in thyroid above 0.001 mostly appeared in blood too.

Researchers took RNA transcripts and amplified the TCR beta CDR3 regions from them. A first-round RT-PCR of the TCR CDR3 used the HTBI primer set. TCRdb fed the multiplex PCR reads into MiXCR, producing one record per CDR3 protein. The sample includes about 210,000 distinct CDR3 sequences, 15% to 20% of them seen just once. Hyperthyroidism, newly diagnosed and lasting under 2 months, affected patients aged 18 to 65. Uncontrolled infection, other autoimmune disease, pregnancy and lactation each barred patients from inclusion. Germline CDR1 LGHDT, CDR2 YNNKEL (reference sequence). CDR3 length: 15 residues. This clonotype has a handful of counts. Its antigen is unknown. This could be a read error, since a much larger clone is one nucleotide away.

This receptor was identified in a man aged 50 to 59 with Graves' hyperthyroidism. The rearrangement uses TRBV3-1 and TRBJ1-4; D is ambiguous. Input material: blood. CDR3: CASNQEKAGSEKLFF. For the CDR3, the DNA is TGTGCCAGCAACCAAGAGAAGGCAGGATCTGAAAAACTGTTTTTT.